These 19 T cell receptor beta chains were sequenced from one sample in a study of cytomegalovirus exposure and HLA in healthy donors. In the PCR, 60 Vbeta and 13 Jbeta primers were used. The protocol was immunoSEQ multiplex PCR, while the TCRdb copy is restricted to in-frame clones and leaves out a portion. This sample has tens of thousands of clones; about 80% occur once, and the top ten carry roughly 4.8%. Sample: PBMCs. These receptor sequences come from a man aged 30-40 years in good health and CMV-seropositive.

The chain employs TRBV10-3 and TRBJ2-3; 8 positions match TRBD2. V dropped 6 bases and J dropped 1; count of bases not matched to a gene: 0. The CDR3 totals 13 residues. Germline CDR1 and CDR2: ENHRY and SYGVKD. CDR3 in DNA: TGTGCCATCAGAGCGGGGGGCACAGATACGCAGTATTTT. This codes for CAIRAGGTDTQYF.

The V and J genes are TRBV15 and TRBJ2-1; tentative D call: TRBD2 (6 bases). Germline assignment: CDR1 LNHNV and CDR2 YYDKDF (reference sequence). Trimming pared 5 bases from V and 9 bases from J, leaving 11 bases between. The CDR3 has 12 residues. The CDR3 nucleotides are TGTGCCACCAGCTCACGGGGGAGTGAGCAGTTCTTC. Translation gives CATSSRGSEQFF.

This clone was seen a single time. The DNA for the CDR3 is TGTGCCAGCAGCGGAGGGTTCGGCTATGGCTACACCTTC. Its translation is CASSGGFGYGYTF. This rearrangement joins TRBV27 to TRBJ1-2; no clear D. The CDR3 has 13 residues. Trimming shortened V by 6 bases and J by 4 bases, and 12 bases separated the two germline ends. CDR1 and CDR2 from the germline V gene are MNHEY and SMNVEV (reference sequence).

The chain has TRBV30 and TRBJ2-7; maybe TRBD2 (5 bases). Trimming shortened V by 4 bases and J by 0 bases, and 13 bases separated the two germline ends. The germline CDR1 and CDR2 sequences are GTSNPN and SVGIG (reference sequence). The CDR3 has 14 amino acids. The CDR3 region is CAWTRGSASYEQYF. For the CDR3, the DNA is TGTGCCTGGACCAGAGGTAGCGCCTCCTACGAGCAGTACTTC.

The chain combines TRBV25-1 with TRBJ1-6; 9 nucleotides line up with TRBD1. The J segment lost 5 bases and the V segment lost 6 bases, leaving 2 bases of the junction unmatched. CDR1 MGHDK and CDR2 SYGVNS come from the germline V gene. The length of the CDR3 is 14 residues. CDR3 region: CASRQGAHNSPLHF. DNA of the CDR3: TGTGCCAGCAGACAGGGGGCTCATAATTCACCCCTCCACTTT.

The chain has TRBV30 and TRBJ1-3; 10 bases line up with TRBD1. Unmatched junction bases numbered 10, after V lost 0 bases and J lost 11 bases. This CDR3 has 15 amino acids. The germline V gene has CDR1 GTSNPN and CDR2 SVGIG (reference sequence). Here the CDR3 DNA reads TGTGCCTGGAGTGTACTGGGACAGGGGTATTCAGCCATATATTTT. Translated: CAWSVLGQGYSAIYF.

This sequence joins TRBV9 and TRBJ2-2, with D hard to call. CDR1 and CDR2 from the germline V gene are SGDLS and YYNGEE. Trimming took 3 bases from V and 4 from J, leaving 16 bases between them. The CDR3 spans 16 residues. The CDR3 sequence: CASSAVGSAITGELFF. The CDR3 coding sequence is TGTGCCAGCAGCGCGGTCGGGTCGGCAATCACCGGGGAGCTGTTTTTT.

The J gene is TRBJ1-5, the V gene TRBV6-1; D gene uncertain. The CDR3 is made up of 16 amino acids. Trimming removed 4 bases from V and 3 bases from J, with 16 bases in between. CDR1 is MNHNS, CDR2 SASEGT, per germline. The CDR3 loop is CASSVALGLLNQPQHF. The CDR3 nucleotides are TGTGCCAGCAGTGTCGCCCTCGGACTGCTCAATCAGCCCCAGCATTTT.

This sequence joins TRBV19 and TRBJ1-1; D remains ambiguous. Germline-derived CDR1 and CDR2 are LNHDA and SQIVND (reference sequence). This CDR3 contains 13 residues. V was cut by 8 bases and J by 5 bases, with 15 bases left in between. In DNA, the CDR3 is TGTGCCAGTGGGGTCGGCCGGGGTACTGAAGCTTTCTTT. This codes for CASGVGRGTEAFF.

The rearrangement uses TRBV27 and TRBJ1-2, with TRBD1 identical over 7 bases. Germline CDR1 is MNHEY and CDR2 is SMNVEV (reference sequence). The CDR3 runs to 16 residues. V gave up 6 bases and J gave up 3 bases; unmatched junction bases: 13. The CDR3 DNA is TGTGCCAGCAGCATGATTCCGGGACAGCGACACTATGGCTACACCTTC. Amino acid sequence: CASSMIPGQRHYGYTF.

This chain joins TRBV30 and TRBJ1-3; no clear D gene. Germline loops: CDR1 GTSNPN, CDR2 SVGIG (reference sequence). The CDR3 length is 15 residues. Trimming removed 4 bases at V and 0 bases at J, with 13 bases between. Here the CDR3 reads CAWNTVRGSGNTIYF. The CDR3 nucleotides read TGTGCCTGGAATACTGTCCGGGGCTCTGGAAACACCATATATTTT.

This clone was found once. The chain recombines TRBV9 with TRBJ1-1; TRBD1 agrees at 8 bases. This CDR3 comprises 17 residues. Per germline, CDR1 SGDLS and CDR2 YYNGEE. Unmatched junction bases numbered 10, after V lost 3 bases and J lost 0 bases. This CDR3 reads CASSETPDRGMNTEAFF. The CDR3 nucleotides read TGTGCCAGCAGCGAAACTCCCGACAGGGGCATGAACACTGAAGCTTTCTTT.

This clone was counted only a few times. The CDR3 reads CASSLRGLLAASSYNEQFF. In nucleotides, the CDR3 is TGTGCCAGCAGCTTGAGAGGTTTGCTAGCGGCGAGCTCCTACAATGAGCAGTTCTTC. This chain joins TRBV5-4 and TRBJ2-1, with TRBD2 identical over 7 bases. V was clipped by 1 base and J by 0 bases; unmatched bases: 13. Germline assignment: CDR1 SGHNT and CDR2 YYREEE (reference sequence). The CDR3 is 19 residues long. The full variable domain, completed using reference TRBV5-4 and TRBJ2-1, is ETGVTQSPTHLIKTRGQQVTLRCSSQSGHNTVSWYQQALGQGPQFIFQYYREEENGRGNFPPRFSGLQFPNYSSELNVNALELDDSALYLCASSLRGLLAASSYNEQFFGPGTRLTVL.

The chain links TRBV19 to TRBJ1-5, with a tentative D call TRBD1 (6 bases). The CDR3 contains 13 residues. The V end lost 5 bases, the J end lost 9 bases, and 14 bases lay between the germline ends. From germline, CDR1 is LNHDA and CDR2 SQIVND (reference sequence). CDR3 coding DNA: TGTGCCAGTAGTGCTGACAGGTCGGGGCCCCAGCATTTT. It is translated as CASSADRSGPQHF.

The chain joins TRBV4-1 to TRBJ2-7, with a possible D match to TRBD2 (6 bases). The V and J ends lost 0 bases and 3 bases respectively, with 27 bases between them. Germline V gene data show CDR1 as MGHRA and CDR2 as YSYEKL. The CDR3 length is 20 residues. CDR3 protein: CASSQDRGTELARVLYEQYF. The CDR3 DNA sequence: TGCGCCAGCAGCCAAGATCGAGGGACGGAACTAGCAAGGGTCCTCTACGAGCAGTACTTC.

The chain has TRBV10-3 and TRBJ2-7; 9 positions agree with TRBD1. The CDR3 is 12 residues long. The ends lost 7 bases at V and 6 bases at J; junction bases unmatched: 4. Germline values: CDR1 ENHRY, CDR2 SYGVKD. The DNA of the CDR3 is TGTGCCATCACTCCGACAGGGGGCGAGCAGTACTTC. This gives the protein CAITPTGGEQYF.

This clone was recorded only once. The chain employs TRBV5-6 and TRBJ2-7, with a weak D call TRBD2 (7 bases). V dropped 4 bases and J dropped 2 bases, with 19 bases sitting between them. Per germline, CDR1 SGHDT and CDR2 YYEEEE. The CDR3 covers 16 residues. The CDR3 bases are TGTGCCAGCAGCCCCCTAGGGGGGGGCGCGACCTACGAGCAGTACGTC. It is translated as CASSPLGGGATYEQYV.

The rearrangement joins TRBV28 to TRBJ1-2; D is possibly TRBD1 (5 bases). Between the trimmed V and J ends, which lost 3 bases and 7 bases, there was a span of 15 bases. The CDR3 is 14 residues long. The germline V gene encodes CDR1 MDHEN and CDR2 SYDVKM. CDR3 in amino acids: CASSLGGDGGGYTF. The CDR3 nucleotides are TGTGCCAGCAGTTTGGGAGGGGACGGCGGTGGCTACACCTTC.

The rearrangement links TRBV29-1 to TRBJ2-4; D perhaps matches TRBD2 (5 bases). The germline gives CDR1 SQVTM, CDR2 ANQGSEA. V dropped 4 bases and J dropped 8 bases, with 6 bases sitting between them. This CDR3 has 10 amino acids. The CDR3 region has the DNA TGCAGCGTTGGGGGAGACATTCAGTACTTC. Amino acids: CSVGGDIQYF. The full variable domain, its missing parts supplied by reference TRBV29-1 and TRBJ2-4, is SAVISQKPSRDICQRGTSLTIQCQVDSQVTMMFWYRQQPGQSLTLIATANQGSEATYESGFVIDKFPISRPNLTFSTLTVSNMSPEDSSIYLCSVGGDIQYFGAGTRLSVL.